Sequencing of this T cell receptor beta chain was carried out in a study of PD-1 blockade in classical Hodgkin lymphoma. Study findings and constraints: Prior to therapy, complete responders displayed diversity much like that of newly diagnosed patients. Undefined causes, possibly disease activity or prior therapy, underlie the repertoire differences.

Sequencing used immunoSEQ multiplex PCR; TCRdb keeps in-frame clones, though not all of them. This sample has nearly 55,000 clones, with about 84% found just once. The CDR3 extends over 13 amino acids. The germline V gene encodes CDR1 SGHVS and CDR2 FQNEAQ. V trimming: 4 bases; J trimming: 2 bases; junction bases outside the gene matches: 1. Turning to this clone: What it binds is unknown.

Each and every patient relapsed after autologous stem cell transplantation, and patients got differing brentuximab vedotin exposure. This receptor was obtained from a human donor with classical Hodgkin lymphoma. The sequenced sample was peripheral blood mononuclear cells (PBMCs), obtained at baseline. The genes are TRBV7-8 and TRBJ2-7, with 8 bases matching TRBD2. CDR3 nucleotides: TGTGCCAGCAGCTCTAGCGGGCCCTACGAGCAGTACGTC. Residues: CASSSSGPYEQYV.